Listed below are T cell receptor beta chains from one sample, sequenced in a study of early T cells in non-severe SARS-CoV-2 infection. TCRdb ran MiXCR on the 5' RACE reads and lists one entry per CDR3 protein. The sample gives fewer than 85,000 distinct CDR3 sequences, 15% of which show up once; around 12% is in the top ten. Sequenced: whole blood. Receptors were obtained from an adult who was a healthcare worker with PCR-confirmed SARS-CoV-2 infection or an uninfected control (not recorded which). The CDR3 runs from the conserved cysteine through the conserved F or W. The D gene is left open where the match is weak. Clone size, where shown, is once, few, many, or a class for clones that have expanded.

v_gene,j_gene,abundance,d_gene,CDR3nt,CDR3aa
TRBV30,TRBJ1-3,many,NA,TGTGCCTGGAATCACGGAAACACCATATATTTT,CAWNHGNTIYF
TRBV10-2,TRBJ1-1,NA,TRBD1,TGCGCCAGCAGGAGTGGACAGGTTTCTGAAGCTTTCTTT,CASRSGQVSEAFF
TRBV7-3,TRBJ2-2,few,NA,TGTGCCAGCAGGGCGCACGAAGCAACCGGGGAGCTGTTTTTT,CASRAHEATGELFF
TRBV11-2,TRBJ2-2,many,TRBD2,TGTGCCAGCAGCTTTACTGGACTAGCGGGAGTAGGGGTAACCGGGGAGCTGTTTTTT,CASSFTGLAGVGVTGELFF
TRBV6-2/TRBV6-3,TRBJ2-1,few,TRBD2,TGTGCCAGCAGTTACCTCCGGGGGGGCATCGATGAGCAGTTCTTC,CASSYLRGGIDEQFF
TRBV12-3/TRBV12-4,TRBJ1-5,many,NA,TGTGCCAGCAGCCATCTTAATCAGCCCCAGCATTTT,CASSHLNQPQHF
TRBV4-1,TRBJ2-5,NA,TRBD2,TGCGCCAGCAGCCCAGAAGGGCTAGCGGGGGGATCATTCCAAGAGACCCAGTACTTC,CASSPEGLAGGSFQETQYF
TRBV14,TRBJ2-6,NA,TRBD1,TGTGCCAGCAGTAAGACAGGGCTCGGGGCCAACGTCCTGACTTTC,CASSKTGLGANVLTF
TRBV9,TRBJ1-1,NA,NA,TGTGCCAGCAGCGCAAACCCACAGGGAGGGACTGAAGCTTTCTTT,CASSANPQGGTEAFF
TRBV4-1,TRBJ1-5,NA,TRBD1,TGCGCCAGCAGCCAAGCGGACAGGGATATTTGGCCCCAGCATTTT,CASSQADRDIWPQHF
TRBV7-3,TRBJ2-7,many,TRBD1,TGTGCCAGCAGCACCCGACAGGGCTACGAGCAGTACTTC,CASSTRQGYEQYF
TRBV20-1,TRBJ2-1,few,TRBD2,TGCAGTGCCCCAAGGGGAGGGGTTTTTAATGAGCAGTTCTTC,CSAPRGGVFNEQFF
TRBV2,TRBJ2-1,many,TRBD2,TGTGCCAGCAGTGCGCACCAATGGGGGCTAGCGGGCTACAATGAGCAGTTCTTC,CASSAHQWGLAGYNEQFF
TRBV7-9,TRBJ1-1,many,NA,TGTGCCAGCAGCTTGGAGGTGAACACTGAAGCTTTCTTT,CASSLEVNTEAFF
TRBV30,TRBJ2-7,few,TRBD1,TGTGCCTATTCCCCCGGGACAGGGGACGAGCAGTACTTC,CAYSPGTGDEQYF
TRBV27,TRBJ1-4,few,TRBD1,TGTGCCAGCAGTTTATGGGACAGTAGAAATGAAAAACTGTTTTTT,CASSLWDSRNEKLFF
TRBV28,TRBJ1-4,NA,NA,TGTGCCAGCACCGGATCGCGGACAGCGCTTAATGAGAGGATGTTTTTT,CASTGSRTALNERMFF
TRBV24-1,TRBJ1-1,NA,NA,TGTGCCACCAGTGCGTCAGGGAACACTGAAGCTTTCTTT,CATSASGNTEAFF
TRBV20-1,TRBJ2-3,few,NA,TGCAGTGCCTCCGAAGGCACAGATACGCAGTATTTT,CSASEGTDTQYF
TRBV7-6,TRBJ2-5,few,NA,TGTGCCAGCAGCTTAACGAGGAGTCAAGAGACCCAGTACTTC,CASSLTRSQETQYF
TRBV5-6,TRBJ1-2,few,NA,TGTGCCAGCAGCTTGGCCGGTGGGATTAGGGGCTATGGCTACACCTTC,CASSLAGGIRGYGYTF
TRBV4-1,TRBJ2-7,NA,TRBD2,TGCGCCAGCACCCTAGCGGGGGGAAGCTCCTACGAGCAGTACTTC,CASTLAGGSSYEQYF
TRBV7-8,TRBJ2-2,few,NA,TGTGCCAGCAGTAGCACTCATAGCGGAGCAGACACCGGGGAGCTGTTTTTT,CASSSTHSGADTGELFF
TRBV14,TRBJ2-7,once,NA,TGTGCCAGCAGCCAAGGGATAGCTACCTACGAGCAGTACTTC,CASSQGIATYEQYF
TRBV14,TRBJ2-1,many,NA,TGTGCCAGCAGCCCAGGGGAGGGACCGCTACCGTACAATGAGCAGTTCTTC,CASSPGEGPLPYNEQFF
TRBV20-1,TRBJ2-7,NA,NA,TGCAGTGCTAAATATGGGGGGAATAACTACGAGCAGTACTTC,CSAKYGGNNYEQYF
TRBV11-2,TRBJ2-5,many,NA,TGTGCCAGCATACCGGGGAATGCGGAGACCCAGTACTTC,CASIPGNAETQYF
TRBV19,TRBJ2-4,many,NA,TGTGCCAGTGAAAGTTGGGGCAAAAACATTCAGTACTTC,CASESWGKNIQYF
TRBV7-6,TRBJ2-6,medium-sized,NA,TGTGCCAGCGCTCCTCCGGGACCCTCTGGGGCCAACGTCCTGACTTTC,CASAPPGPSGANVLTF
TRBV29-1,TRBJ2-3,NA,NA,TGCAGCGTTGAAGAGGCGAAGGCTAGCACAGATACGCAGTATTTT,CSVEEAKASTDTQYF
TRBV7-8,TRBJ2-1,NA,NA,TGTGCCAGCAGCTTATTCGAAATTGAGGGGCCGGTCCTCAATGAGCAGTTCTTC,CASSLFEIEGPVLNEQFF
TRBV9,TRBJ2-7,NA,NA,TGTGCCCCACGGGGGCGCGTGATCTACGAGCAGTACTTC,CAPRGRVIYEQYF
TRBV19,TRBJ2-5,NA,NA,TGTGCCAGTAGTGGGTTGAGAGGGAGAGAGACCCAGTACTTC,CASSGLRGRETQYF
TRBV28,TRBJ2-7,few,NA,TGTGCCAGCAGTTTAAGGTCCCCCGGGTCCTACGAGCAGTACTTC,CASSLRSPGSYEQYF
TRBV29-1,TRBJ1-1,NA,NA,TGCAGCCTCCGGGACGGGAACACTGAAGCTTTCTTT,CSLRDGNTEAFF
TRBV7-2,TRBJ2-7,NA,NA,TGTGCCAGCAGCTTAGAGGGGGGCTACGAGCAGTACTTC,CASSLEGGYEQYF
TRBV9,TRBJ2-7,NA,TRBD2,TGTGCCAGCAGCGTAGGTACTAGCGGGCCCTACGAGCAGTACTTC,CASSVGTSGPYEQYF
TRBV29-1,TRBJ1-2,many,TRBD1,TGCAGCGTTGAACCAAGACAGGGTGGCTATGGCTACACCTTC,CSVEPRQGGYGYTF
TRBV5-1,TRBJ2-2,few,TRBD2,TGCGCCAGCAGCAGACTCACGGGGGGTAGCACCGGGGAGCTGTTTTTT,CASSRLTGGSTGELFF
TRBV5-5,TRBJ2-7,few,TRBD2,TGTGCCAGCAGCCGACTAGCGGGAGTGGAGGAGCAGTACTTC,CASSRLAGVEEQYF
TRBV7-9,TRBJ2-3,few,TRBD2,TGTGCCAGCAGCTTTCGGGGGGAAGGGTCAGATACGCAGTATTTT,CASSFRGEGSDTQYF
TRBV11-2,TRBJ2-1,few,TRBD1,TGTGCCAGCAGCCCCCGGACAGGGCTCCATGAGCAGTTCTTC,CASSPRTGLHEQFF
TRBV2,TRBJ2-2,many,NA,TGTGCCAGCAGTGTGGGGCAGACCGGGGAGCTGTTTTTT,CASSVGQTGELFF
TRBV19,TRBJ1-5,few,NA,TGTGCCAGTAGGAACAGGGAGAGCAATCAGCCCCAGCATTTT,CASRNRESNQPQHF
TRBV28,TRBJ2-6,NA,TRBD1,TGTGCCAGCAGCTCGTACAGGGGAACTGGGGCCAACGTCCTGACTTTC,CASSSYRGTGANVLTF
TRBV7-8,TRBJ2-3,NA,NA,TGTGCCAGCAGCTTACCGCGACGGGGAGATACGCAGTATTTT,CASSLPRRGDTQYF
TRBV7-8,TRBJ1-5,few,TRBD1,TGTGCCAGCAGCTTGGGACAGGGGGCCTACAATCAGCCCCAGCATTTT,CASSLGQGAYNQPQHF
TRBV7-3,TRBJ1-1,many,NA,TGTGCCAGCAGCTTATCCGAGAACACTGAAGCTTTCTTT,CASSLSENTEAFF
TRBV7-9,TRBJ1-5,few,NA,TGTGCCAGCAGCGGGGTAAGCAATCAGCCCCAGCATTTT,CASSGVSNQPQHF
TRBV2,TRBJ1-2,NA,TRBD1,TGTGCCAGCAGTGCCCTGGGCCACCGGGAGGGGGCTTTTGGCTACACCTTC,CASSALGHREGAFGYTF
TRBV10-2,TRBJ2-3,many,NA,TGCGCCAGCAGTGTAGGGTTCGCGGGCACAGATACGCAGTATTTT,CASSVGFAGTDTQYF
TRBV20-1,TRBJ2-3,NA,NA,TGCAGTGCTAGAGAGCGGGGGCGCCAAGATACGCAGTATTTT,CSARERGRQDTQYF
TRBV20-1,TRBJ2-1,NA,TRBD2,TGCAGTGCTAGTAGTAGCGGGGGGGCCGTCGAGCAGTTCTTC,CSASSSGGAVEQFF
TRBV29-1,TRBJ2-3,few,NA,TGCAGCGTCCTGATCCCCACAGATACGCAGTATTTT,CSVLIPTDTQYF
TRBV7-9,TRBJ2-7,few,NA,TGTGCCAGCAGCCCGCGGTCAAGCTCCTACGAGCAGTACTTC,CASSPRSSSYEQYF
TRBV11-2,TRBJ2-5,many,NA,TGTGCCAGCAGCTTAGACTCAGGCCTGTCTGACTTC,CASSLDSGLSDF